The text below deals with one T cell receptor beta chain. This sample was taken from a study of T cells after yellow fever vaccination. Germline CDR1 and CDR2: SGHRS and YFSETQ. This CDR3 spans 15 amino acids. V was clipped by 7 bases and J by 0 bases, with 17 bases between them. MiXCR, applied by TCRdb to the 5' RACE reads, yields one record per CDR3 protein. The repertoire has around 590,000 distinct CDR3 sequences, roughly an eighth of them found once; the top ten carry under 15%. The rearrangement links TRBV5-1 to TRBJ2-7; D might be TRBD1 or TRBD2, each matching 5 bases. This specimen consisted of PBMCs, obtained on the day of the yellow fever booster vaccination. This clonotype originated in a man younger than 45 who received the YFV17D yellow fever vaccine. The CDR3 DNA follows: TGCGCCAGCGCACCGACTGGGGACGCCTCCTACGAGCAGTACTTC. The encoded protein is CASAPTGDASYEQYF.